The source of this T cell receptor beta chain is a study of blood T cell repertoires in COVID-19. Study details: The analysed material was cDNA or gDNA that came from T cells, B-cell-depleted T cells, or PBMCs.

As processed by the authors: The assay estimated nucleated cells by amplifying reference gene primers. The repertoire was sequenced with immunoSEQ multiplex PCR; TCRdb's copy has only in-frame clones and lacks some. The V and J calls and clone size come from that table; D and trimming were worked out from the DNA. The sample holds about 160,000 clones; approximately 87% are singletons and the top ten take 9% to 12%. Followed longitudinally, the Seattle patients had been enrolled during active infection. Germline CDR1 reads MDHEN; CDR2 reads SYDVKM. V lost 4 bases, J lost 14 bases, and 17 bases stayed unmatched. The CDR3 runs 16 residues.

The chain recombines TRBV28 with TRBJ1-6; 7 bases are shared with TRBD1. The specimen was peripheral blood. The TCR sequence derives from a woman aged 65 to 85 with COVID-19, enrolled during active disease. CDR3 coding DNA: TGTGCCAGCAGTTCGACACCGGGACAGAGATCGGGGTCCCTCCACTTT. Its protein product is CASSSTPGQRSGSLHF.